Listed below are T cell receptor beta chains from one sample, sequenced in a study of immune cell composition in non-small cell lung cancer. The method was immunoSEQ multiplex PCR; TCRdb's version includes in-frame clones alone and lacks a portion of them. This sample has 3,000 to 4,000 clones, with 55% to 70% found just once. The specimen sequenced was non-adjacent lung tissue. These receptors all stem from a human donor with non-small cell lung cancer. Each CDR3 is given with its conserved first and last residue. The D gene is left open where the match is weak. Size is omitted from some rows. Given values are once, few, many or a class for expanded clones.

NA,16,TRBV2,TRBJ2-7,NA,TGTGCCAGCAGTATCCTTGTAGGACAGGGCGGGGGCCAGCAGTACTTC,CASSILVGQGGGQQYF
TRBD1,12,TRBV7-2,TRBJ1-2,NA,TGTGCCAGTCAGGGGGATAACTATGGCTACACCTTC,CASQGDNYGYTF
TRBD2,18,TRBV19,TRBJ2-3,NA,TGTGCCAGTAGTTCTTCCCCCTCCACTAGCGGGAGCACAGATACGCAGTATTTT,CASSSSPSTSGSTDTQYF
TRBD1,14,TRBV5-1,TRBJ2-7,NA,TGCGCCAGCAGCATGATGACAGGGCAATACGAGCAGTACTTC,CASSMMTGQYEQYF
TRBD1,12,TRBV30,TRBJ1-2,NA,TGTGCCTTGGGACAGGGATACTATGGCTACACCTTC,CALGQGYYGYTF
NA,12,TRBV29-1,TRBJ2-3,NA,TGCAGCGTTGGGGGGGTCCCAGATACGCAGTATTTT,CSVGGVPDTQYF
NA,14,TRBV7-2,TRBJ2-1,NA,TGTGCCAGTTCCACGAGAGCGAACTACAATGAGCAGTTCTTC,CASSTRANYNEQFF
TRBD1,14,TRBV19,TRBJ1-2,NA,TGTGCCAGTAGTGCCGGACAGGGCGGCTATGGCTACACCTTC,CASSAGQGGYGYTF
NA,20,TRBV4-2,TRBJ2-2,NA,TGTGCCAGCAGCCAAGCTTCTCAGAGGACTATAGGTACGAACACCGGGGAGCTGTTTTTT,CASSQASQRTIGTNTGELFF
NA,12,TRBV29-1,TRBJ1-1,NA,TGCAGCGCCCTCGGGGGGCGGGATGAAGCTTTCTTT,CSALGGRDEAFF
TRBD1,12,TRBV2,TRBJ1-2,few,TGTGCCAGAAACACAGGGGAGAGTGGCTACACCTTC,CARNTGESGYTF
NA,14,TRBV7-6,TRBJ1-1,NA,TGTGCCAGCAGCTTAGTCGCAGTGAACACTGAAGCTTTCTTT,CASSLVAVNTEAFF
NA,14,TRBV6-1,TRBJ1-1,once,TGTGCCAGCACTGTGGGGGGGGTGATCACTGAAGCTTTCTTT,CASTVGGVITEAFF
NA,14,TRBV5-4,TRBJ1-6,NA,TGTGCCAGCAGCTCCCAGGGATTAAGTTCACCCCTCCACTTT,CASSSQGLSSPLHF
NA,13,TRBV5-1,TRBJ1-1,large,TGCGCCAGCAGCTTTGATAGGAACACTGAAGCTTTCTTT,CASSFDRNTEAFF
TRBD1,14,TRBV2,TRBJ1-6,NA,TGTGCCAGCAGTCCGGGACAGCTAAATTCACCCCTCCACTTT,CASSPGQLNSPLHF
TRBD2,14,TRBV5-1,TRBJ2-5,few,TGCGCCAGCAGCTCGACTAGCGCACAAGAGACCCAGTACTTC,CASSSTSAQETQYF
NA,15,TRBV9,TRBJ2-7,once,TGTGCCAGCAGCGTAGGGACAGCGGATTCCTACGAGCAGTACTTC,CASSVGTADSYEQYF
NA,15,TRBV18,TRBJ2-5,NA,TGTGCCAGCTCACCAAGCAGAGCGTACCAAGAGACCCAGTACTTC,CASSPSRAYQETQYF
TRBD1,14,TRBV6-6,TRBJ2-7,once,TGTGCCAGCAGTGCGGGACAGGGAACCTACGAGCAGTACTTC,CASSAGQGTYEQYF
TRBD2,15,TRBV5-1,TRBJ2-3,NA,TGCGCCAGCAGCCCCGGGGACTACGCCACAGATACGCAGTATTTT,CASSPGDYATDTQYF
TRBD1,15,TRBV15,TRBJ1-2,NA,TGTGCCACCAGCAGGGGTCAGGGGGTTACGGGAGGCTACACCTTC,CATSRGQGVTGGYTF
TRBD1,14,TRBV6-5,TRBJ1-4,few,TGTGCCAGCAGTCGGACAGGCCGTAATGAAAAACTGTTTTTT,CASSRTGRNEKLFF
TRBD1,17,TRBV7-6,TRBJ1-2,NA,TGTGCCAGCAGCTTAGCGGCAGGGGGTGAGCTGAACTATGGCTACACCTTC,CASSLAAGGELNYGYTF
TRBD1,14,TRBV30,TRBJ1-2,NA,TGTGCCTGGAGTGTAGACAGGGGGCTAGGGGGCTACACCTTC,CAWSVDRGLGGYTF
TRBD1,16,TRBV5-4,TRBJ1-1,NA,TGTGCCAGCAGCTTGAGCCAGGGGGGCAGGGGGACTGAAGCTTTCTTT,CASSLSQGGRGTEAFF
NA,14,TRBV4-1,TRBJ1-3,few,TGCGCCAGCAGCCTAGAGACTTCTGGAAACACCATATATTTT,CASSLETSGNTIYF
TRBD1,13,TRBV18,TRBJ2-7,NA,TGTGCCAGCTCTCCAGGACAGGGAGGAGAGCAGTACTTC,CASSPGQGGEQYF
NA,13,TRBV19,TRBJ2-2,once,TGTGCCAGTAGATGGGGCAGATCCGGGGAGCTGTTTTTT,CASRWGRSGELFF
NA,11,TRBV18,TRBJ2-7,NA,TGTGCCAGCTCACCCGAGGGTGAGCAGTACTTC,CASSPEGEQYF